The 23 T cell receptor beta chains in this list originate from one sample, sequenced in a study of cytomegalovirus exposure and HLA in healthy donors. It was with 60 Vbeta and 13 Jbeta primers that the PCR ran. The method was immunoSEQ multiplex PCR; TCRdb's version includes in-frame clones alone and lacks a portion of them. Of 110,000 to 150,000 clones in the sample, around 77% were seen once. Material for sequencing was PBMCs. Receptors originate from a woman in her fifties or sixties in good health and CMV-seronegative.

This clone appeared many times. V usage is TRBV5-1 and J usage is TRBJ2-1, with D possibly TRBD1 on 5 matching bases. CDR1 and CDR2 from the germline V gene are SGHRS and YFSETQ. The CDR3 length is 15 residues. V was pared by 2 bases and J by 3 bases, with 12 bases between. CDR3 residues: CASSLDSPIYNEQFF. The CDR3 DNA reads TGCGCCAGCAGCTTAGACAGCCCTATCTACAATGAGCAGTTCTTC.

The chain links TRBV7-8 to TRBJ2-2, with TRBD2 matching over 7 bases. This CDR3 region has 15 residues. CDR1 SGHVS and CDR2 FQNEAQ come from the germline V gene. V dropped 6 bases and J dropped 6; count of bases not matched to a gene: 10. The CDR3 DNA reads TGTGCCAGCAGTCCCCGGGGAGGGAGGGCCGGGGAGCTGTTTTTT. Protein: CASSPRGGRAGELFF.

The chain has TRBV7-6 and TRBJ1-3; TRBD1 aligns across 7 bases. This CDR3 has 15 residues. Trimming cost V 4 bases and J 2 bases; bases outside gene matches: 5. The germline CDR1 and CDR2 sequences are SGHVS and FNYEAQ. CDR3 in DNA: TGTGCCAGCAGCTCCGACAGGGTGGCTGGAAACACCATATATTTT. This codes for CASSSDRVAGNTIYF.

This clone was picked up one time. One junction end does not reproduce the germline sequence, and a read error may be involved. V gene TRBV7-7 combines with J gene TRBJ1-1; D perhaps matches TRBD1 (5 bases). The CDR3 has 13 amino acids. From germline, CDR1 is SSHAT and CDR2 FNYEAQ (reference sequence). The CDR3 region has the DNA TGTGCTAGCAGCTTACAGGTGAACACTGAAGCTTTCTTT. Amino acids: CASSLQVNTEAFF.

The chain is built from TRBV7-6 and TRBJ2-7, with no clear D. The CDR3 contains 13 residues. V was clipped by 1 base and J by 6 bases, with 10 bases between them. Germline CDR1 SGHVS, CDR2 FNYEAQ. CDR3 region: CASSLGSPSEQYF. In nucleotides, the CDR3 is TGTGCCAGCAGCTTAGGGTCCCCCAGCGAGCAGTACTTC.

The chain links TRBV6-5 to TRBJ2-5; maybe TRBD1 (6 bases). CDR1 is MNHEY and CDR2 is SVGAGI in the germline V gene. The CDR3 has 14 residues. V shed 2 bases and J shed 5 bases, with 12 bases lying between them. CDR3 sequence reads: CASSYRGYQETQYF. The CDR3 region has the DNA TGTGCCAGCAGTTACAGGGGGTATCAGGAGACCCAGTACTTC.

V is TRBV5-1 and J is TRBJ2-1, with unresolved D. CDR1 and CDR2 (germline): SGHRS, YFSETQ. The CDR3 is 13 residues long. Deletions cut 2 bases from V and 3 bases from J, with 6 bases between. CDR3 sequence: CASSLYSYNEQFF. For the CDR3, the DNA is TGCGCCAGCAGCTTATACAGCTACAATGAGCAGTTCTTC.

The chain recombines TRBV11-2 with TRBJ2-7; TRBD1 might be the D (6 bases). Per the germline V gene, CDR1 is SGHAT and CDR2 is FQNNGV. CDR3 size: 14 residues. The ends were cut back, 6 bases at V and 4 bases at J, with 16 bases in the middle. The CDR3 region is CASRPTGIRYEQYF. CDR3 DNA sequence: TGTGCCAGCAGGCCCACAGGGATCAGGTACGAGCAGTACTTC. Variable domain in full (rest from reference TRBV11-2 and TRBJ2-7): EAGVAQSPRYKIIEKRQSVAFWCNPISGHATLYWYQQILGQGPKLLIQFQNNGVVDDSQLPKDRFSAERLKGVDSTLKIQPAKLEDSAVYLCASRPTGIRYEQYFGPGTRLTVT.

The CDR3 sequence: CASSDIKTGAGGANVLTF. The CDR3 DNA follows: TGTGCCAGCAGTGATATCAAAACAGGGGCTGGTGGGGCCAACGTCCTGACTTTC. The genes are TRBV5-4 and TRBJ2-6, with 7 bases lining up with TRBD1. The J segment lost 3 bases and the V segment lost 5 bases, leaving 14 bases of the junction unmatched. CDR1 SGHNT and CDR2 YYREEE come from the germline V gene (reference sequence). The CDR3 totals 18 residues.

The V call is TRBV11-2, the J call TRBJ1-1; 7 positions match TRBD1. Germline assignment: CDR1 SGHAT and CDR2 FQNNGV. The CDR3 consists of 14 residues. Germline trimming cut 5 bases from V and 1 base from J; bases unmatched to any gene: 4. Here the CDR3 DNA reads TGTGCCAGCAGCCTACAGGGGCGGAACACTGAAGCTTTCTTT. It specifies CASSLQGRNTEAFF.

This sequence joins TRBV9 and TRBJ1-6; D is perhaps TRBD1 (6 bases). With 3 bases removed from V and 4 bases from J, the gap between germline ends came to 8 bases. This CDR3 region has 14 residues. Germline CDR1 reads SGDLS; CDR2 reads YYNGEE. The CDR3 loop reads CASSAGTYNSPLHF. The CDR3 DNA reads as TGTGCCAGCAGCGCCGGGACATATAATTCACCCCTCCACTTT.

V and J are TRBV5-4 and TRBJ1-6; D is perhaps TRBD1 (6 bases). V lost 2 bases and J 7 bases, leaving 16 bases between the germline ends. The CDR3 consists of 16 residues. Germline V gene sequence: CDR1 SGHNT, CDR2 YYREEE (reference sequence). The CDR3 nucleotides are TGTGCCAGCAGCTTCAGGTTGGGGGCGGCCAATTCACCCCTCCACTTT. As protein: CASSFRLGAANSPLHF.

The rearrangement links TRBV7-2 to TRBJ2-7; 9 bases are shared with TRBD2. This CDR3 spans 14 amino acids. V shed 1 base and J 6 bases; nucleotides not matched to a gene: 4. The germline CDR1 and CDR2 sequences are SGHTA and FQGNSA. CDR3 loop: CASSLDGLAPEQYF. The CDR3 DNA sequence: TGTGCCAGCAGCTTAGACGGACTAGCGCCCGAGCAGTACTTC.

The rearrangement links TRBV7-9 to TRBJ2-6; possible D gene TRBD1, 6 bases. Germline loops: CDR1 SEHNR, CDR2 FQNEAQ (reference sequence). The CDR3 runs 18 residues. V lost 2 bases, J lost 2 bases, and 16 bases lay in between. In DNA, the CDR3 is TGTGCCAGCAGCTTACTCCCAATGTGGACAGCTGGGGCCAACGTCCTGACTTTC. It encodes CASSLLPMWTAGANVLTF.

V usage is TRBV5-5 and J usage is TRBJ2-1; D unresolved. The ends were cut back, 4 bases at V and 9 bases at J, with 8 bases in the middle. The CDR3 consists of 11 residues. Germline V gene sequence: CDR1 SGHKS, CDR2 YYEKEE (reference sequence). In DNA form, the CDR3 reads TGTGCCAGCAGCCACGCGTCTGAGCAGTTCTTC. Amino acids: CASSHASEQFF.

This clone appeared once. The chain carries TRBV14 and TRBJ2-5; D may be TRBD2 (5 bases). The CDR3 has 20 amino acids. Germline values: CDR1 SGHDN, CDR2 FVKESK. The V end was cut by 0 bases, the J end by 5 bases, with 28 bases between. The DNA of the CDR3 is TGTGCCAGCAGCCAAGATTCGATGAGGGAATCAGAGATATTTGGGGAGACCCAGTACTTC. The encoded protein is CASSQDSMRESEIFGETQYF.

V gene TRBV9 combines with J gene TRBJ2-5, with D possibly TRBD1 on 5 matching bases. This CDR3 has 16 amino acids. V lost 0 bases and J 4 bases, leaving 16 bases between the germline ends. The germline CDR1 and CDR2 sequences are SGDLS and YYNGEE. This CDR3 reads CASSVAISGLVETQYF. The CDR3 DNA follows: TGTGCCAGCAGCGTAGCTATTTCAGGGTTGGTAGAGACCCAGTACTTC.

The genes are TRBV10-3 and TRBJ2-1; a possible D gene is TRBD1 (6 bases). The ends were cut back, 4 bases at V and 0 bases at J, with 7 bases in the middle. Germline CDR1 and CDR2: ENHRY and SYGVKD. CDR3 length: 14 amino acids. CDR3 coding DNA: TGTGCCATCAGTGGAGGGGGCTCCTACAATGAGCAGTTCTTC. Translation: CAISGGGSYNEQFF.

The chain joins TRBV19 to TRBJ2-7; 11 bases match TRBD1. The J segment lost 7 bases and the V segment lost 5 bases, leaving 13 bases of the junction unmatched. Germline lookup yields CDR1 LNHDA and CDR2 SQIVND (reference sequence). The CDR3 covers 16 residues. As DNA, the CDR3 is TGTGCCAGTAGTTGGCTTCTCGGACAGGGGGCGAATGAGCAGTACTTC. This encodes CASSWLLGQGANEQYF.

The J gene is TRBJ1-4, the V gene TRBV23-1; D is possibly TRBD1 (5 bases). TRBV23-1 is an ORF for which the function is uncertain. The V end was cut by 8 bases, the J end by 13 bases, with 23 bases between. The CDR3 is 14 amino acids. The CDR3 reads CASSTARVREGLFF. The CDR3 DNA reads as TGCGCCAGCTCGACCGCCAGGGTAAGGGAGGGACTGTTTTTT.

This chain joins TRBV9 and TRBJ2-1; D not resolved. CDR1 and CDR2 from the germline V gene are SGDLS and YYNGEE. This CDR3 has 16 amino acids. V lost 2 bases, J lost 0 bases, and 12 bases lay in between. The CDR3 coding sequence is TGTGCCAGCAGCGTCCGAACCTATAGCTCCTACAATGAGCAGTTCTTC. Protein: CASSVRTYSSYNEQFF.

The rearrangement joins TRBV27 to TRBJ2-6; the match to TRBD1 covers 7 bases. V lost 4 bases, J lost 2 bases, and 2 bases stayed unmatched. Germline V gene sequence: CDR1 MNHEY, CDR2 SMNVEV (reference sequence). This CDR3 has 15 amino acids. The CDR3 sequence: CASSYDRAGANVLTF. The CDR3 DNA follows: TGTGCCAGCAGTTACGACAGGGCTGGGGCCAACGTCCTGACTTTC.

This rearrangement joins TRBV19 to TRBJ2-7; D unclear. Trimming cost V 1 base and J 0 bases, with 10 bases left between them. The CDR3 extends over 15 amino acids. CDR1 and CDR2 from the germline V gene are LNHDA and SQIVND (reference sequence). Written as DNA, the CDR3 is TGTGCCAGTAGTATAGCCCACCTGAGCTCCTACGAGCAGTACTTC. Protein sequence: CASSIAHLSSYEQYF.